Presented here are 11 T cell receptor beta chains from one specimen sequenced in a study of Tregs in tolerant kidney transplant recipients. After 6 days with irradiated graft donor PBMCs, CFSE-labeled recipient PBMCs were FACS-sorted. Their specific antigens are unknown. The method was immunoSEQ multiplex PCR; TCRdb's version includes in-frame clones alone and lacks a portion of them. This table holds thousands of clones. Sequenced here: CD4+ T cells from blood cultured with allogeneic cells, sampled before the transplant. These receptors all come from a human patient who received a combined kidney and bone marrow transplant.

Note on this clone: The read falls 3 residues short of the CDR3 end, and the missing part is taken from the germline J gene. The chain is built from TRBV20-1 and TRBJ2-5; perhaps TRBD2 as D (8 bases). Germline lookup yields CDR1 DFQATT and CDR2 SNEGSKA (reference sequence). Trimming shortened V by 0 bases and J by 5 bases, and 16 bases separated the two germline ends. This CDR3 comprises 15 residues. The CDR3 region is CSARDSGGGRETQYF. The sequenced part of the CDR3 DNA is TGCAGTGCTAGAGATTCGGGAGGGGGCCGTGAGACC.

Of note for this clone: Read data end 3 residues before the CDR3 end; the end is taken from the germline J gene. The genes are TRBV28 and TRBJ2-5; either TRBD1 or TRBD2 may fit D (7 bases each). The V gene's germline CDR1 is MDHEN and CDR2 SYDVKM. The V end lost 6 bases, the J end lost 0 bases, and 14 bases lay between the germline ends. This CDR3 region has 15 residues. The CDR3 sequence: CASRSGTAYQETQYF. Partial CDR3 DNA: TGTGCCAGCAGAAGCGGGACAGCGTACCAAGAGACC.

Notes on this clone: The sequenced fragment ends 3 residues before the CDR3 boundary, so the rest is inferred from the germline J gene. This sequence joins TRBV7-9 and TRBJ1-1; possible D gene TRBD1, 5 bases. The CDR3 consists of 14 residues. Germline CDR1 reads SEHNR; CDR2 reads FQNEAQ (reference sequence). CDR3 DNA (partial): TGTGCCAGCAGCTTAACGCCGGGGACTTGGGAG. Its protein product is CASSLTPGTWE. The full CDR3 reads CASSLTPGTWEAFF.

With respect to this clone: Read sequence stops 3 residues before the CDR3 end, and the germline J gene provides the missing end. J is TRBJ2-4 and V is TRBV7-2; TRBD1 agrees at 10 bases. The CDR3 contains 14 residues. The V gene end was trimmed by 3 bases and the J gene end by 6 bases; junction bases not matched to a gene: 2. CDR1 is SGHTA and CDR2 is FQGNSA in the germline V gene. The CDR3 here is CASSLDRGVNIQYF. The sequenced CDR3 bases are TGTGCCAGCAGCTTGGACAGGGGGGTAAACATT.

Frequency places this clone as medium-sized. CDR3 sequence reads: CASSLGTPLGYTF. Incomplete CDR3 DNA: TGTGCCAGCAGCTTGGGGACACCCTTAGGC. The chain uses TRBV5-6 and TRBJ1-2; D is possibly TRBD1 (5 bases). The read comes to an end 3 residues before the CDR3 does, leaving the germline J gene to fill in the end. The CDR3 contains 13 residues. The germline gives CDR1 SGHDT, CDR2 YYEEEE.

In terms of frequency, this clone is medium-sized. The read halts 3 residues ahead of the CDR3 end, with the missing end drawn from the germline J gene. The chain is built from TRBV30 and TRBJ1-5, with TRBD1 as a possible D gene (6 bases). Between the trimmed V and J ends, which lost 2 bases and 4 bases, there was a span of 21 bases. Germline V gene lookup returns CDR1 GTSNPN and CDR2 SVGIG (reference sequence). The CDR3 totals 17 residues. This CDR3 is CAWSSRTVLRPNQPQHF. CDR3 bases read: TGTGCCTGGAGTTCACGGACAGTCCTTCGACCGAATCAGCCC. Looking up the rest from reference TRBV30 and TRBJ1-5 gives the full variable domain: SQTIHQWPATLVQPVGSPLSLECTVEGTSNPNLYWYRQAAGRGLQLLFYSVGIGQISSEVPQNLSASRPQDRQFILSSKKLLLSDSGFYLCAWSSRTVLRPNQPQHFGDGTRLSIL.

Remarks on this clone: The read terminates 3 residues ahead of where the CDR3 ends, so the germline J gene completes it. The chain has TRBV19 and TRBJ2-1; TRBD2 matches 10 bases. CDR3 length: 14 residues. The ends lost 7 bases at V and 9 bases at J; junction bases unmatched: 9. The germline gives CDR1 LNHDA, CDR2 SQIVND (reference sequence). The CDR3: CASMGLAGVSEQFF. CDR3 DNA (partial): TGTGCCAGTATGGGTCTAGCGGGAGTAAGTGAG.

Remarks on this clone: The read ends 3 residues early relative to the CDR3; the germline J gene fills the gap. This chain links TRBV15 with TRBJ1-2; D call uncertain. Germline V gives CDR1 LNHNV, CDR2 YYDKDF (reference sequence). The CDR3 loop spans 17 amino acids. V lost 3 bases and J lost 0, with 17 bases in between. CDR3 amino acids: CATSRPVGAVSNYGYTF. The CDR3 bases that were read are TGTGCCACCAGCAGGCCGGTCGGTGCGGTTTCTAACTATGGC.

This clone counts as medium-sized by frequency. The read ends 3 residues early relative to the CDR3; the germline J gene fills the gap. The chain uses TRBV6-2 or TRBV6-3 and TRBJ1-3; TRBD1 matches at 10 bases. J lost 0 bases, V lost 6 bases, and 5 bases had no gene match. This CDR3 comprises 16 residues. Germline assignment: CDR1 MNHEY and CDR2 SVGEGT. CDR3 DNA, as far as it was read: TGTGCCAGCAGACCGACAGGGGGCCACTCTGGAAACACC. This sequence encodes CASRPTGGHSGNT. The entire CDR3 sequence reads CASRPTGGHSGNTIYF.

This clone is identified as medium-sized from frequency. From the germline J gene comes the end of the CDR3, since the read stops 3 residues before it. The rearrangement uses TRBV30 and TRBJ2-3, with 7 bases identical to TRBD2. Germline-derived CDR1 and CDR2 are GTSNPN and SVGIG (reference sequence). The CDR3 extends over 17 amino acids. V lost 5 bases and J lost 0; bases outside the gene matches: 14. CDR3 DNA (partial): TGTGCCTGGCACCCCCGACCTCTAGCGGCCAGCACAGATACG. It yields the protein CAWHPRPLAASTDT. The CDR3 as a whole reads CAWHPRPLAASTDTQYF. Complete variable domain (other parts from reference TRBV30 and TRBJ2-3): SQTIHQWPATLVQPVGSPLSLECTVEGTSNPNLYWYRQAAGRGLQLLFYSVGIGQISSEVPQNLSASRPQDRQFILSSKKLLLSDSGFYLCAWHPRPLAASTDTQYFGPGTRLTVL.

Judged by frequency, this clone is medium-sized. The read comes to an end 3 residues before the CDR3 does, leaving the germline J gene to fill in the end. The V gene is TRBV7-9, the J gene TRBJ2-2; 8 nucleotides line up with TRBD2. The CDR3 is made up of 14 amino acids. Unmatched junction bases numbered 5, after V lost 5 bases and J lost 6 bases. Germline CDR1 reads SEHNR; CDR2 reads FQNEAQ (reference sequence). CDR3 DNA (partial): TGTGCCAGCAGCCCCGGGACTAGGGCCGGGGAG. Amino acid sequence: CASSPGTRAGE. The complete CDR3 sequence is CASSPGTRAGELFF. Drawing the rest from reference TRBV7-9 and TRBJ2-2, the complete variable domain is DTGVSQNPRHKITKRGQNVTFRCDPISEHNRLYWYRQTLGQGPEFLTYFQNEAQLEKSRLLSDRFSAERPKGSFSTLEIQRTEQGDSAMYLCASSPGTRAGELFFGEGSRLTVL.